The clone carrying this T cell receptor (beta chain) came up once. Its target is unknown. The CDR3 has 16 amino acids. Germline CDR1 SEHNR, CDR2 FQNEAQ (reference sequence). The V gene lost 4 bases and the J gene lost 0 bases, with 13 bases spanning the gap. The assay was immunoSEQ multiplex PCR, and TCRdb's table has in-frame clones only and misses some. The sample gives thousands of clones, just under 70% of which show up once; roughly 18% is in the top ten. This entry is derived from a study of OX40 agonist ivuxolimab in advanced cancers. Across the whole study: Ivuxolimab, an agonistic anti-OX40 (CD134) antibody, was given to patients.

Findings and caveats of the study: Part of the nonresponder group also had normalized T-cell clonal expansion that was low.

The input for sequencing was CD4+ or CD8+ T cells sorted from blood, taken in a trial of the OX40 agonist ivuxolimab. The chain uses TRBV7-9 and TRBJ2-1; possibly TRBD2 for D (5 bases). The TCR was taken from an adult with an advanced solid tumor such as melanoma, head and neck, liver or kidney cancer. The CDR3 sequence: CASSSGLASSYNEQFF. DNA of the CDR3: TGTGCCAGCAGCTCCGGACTGGCGAGCTCCTACAATGAGCAGTTCTTC.